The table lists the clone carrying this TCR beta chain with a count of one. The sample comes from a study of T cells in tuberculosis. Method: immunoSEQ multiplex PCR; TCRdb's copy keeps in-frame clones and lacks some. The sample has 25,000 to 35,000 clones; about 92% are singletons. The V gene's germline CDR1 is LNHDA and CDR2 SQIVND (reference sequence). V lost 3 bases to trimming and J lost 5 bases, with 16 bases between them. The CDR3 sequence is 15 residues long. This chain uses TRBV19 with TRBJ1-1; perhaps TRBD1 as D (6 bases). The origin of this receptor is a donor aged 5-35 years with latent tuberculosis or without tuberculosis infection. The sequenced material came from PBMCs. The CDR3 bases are TGTGCCAGTAGTATGGGGAGGGCAGGGGTAACTGAAGCTTTCTTT. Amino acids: CASSMGRAGVTEAFF.